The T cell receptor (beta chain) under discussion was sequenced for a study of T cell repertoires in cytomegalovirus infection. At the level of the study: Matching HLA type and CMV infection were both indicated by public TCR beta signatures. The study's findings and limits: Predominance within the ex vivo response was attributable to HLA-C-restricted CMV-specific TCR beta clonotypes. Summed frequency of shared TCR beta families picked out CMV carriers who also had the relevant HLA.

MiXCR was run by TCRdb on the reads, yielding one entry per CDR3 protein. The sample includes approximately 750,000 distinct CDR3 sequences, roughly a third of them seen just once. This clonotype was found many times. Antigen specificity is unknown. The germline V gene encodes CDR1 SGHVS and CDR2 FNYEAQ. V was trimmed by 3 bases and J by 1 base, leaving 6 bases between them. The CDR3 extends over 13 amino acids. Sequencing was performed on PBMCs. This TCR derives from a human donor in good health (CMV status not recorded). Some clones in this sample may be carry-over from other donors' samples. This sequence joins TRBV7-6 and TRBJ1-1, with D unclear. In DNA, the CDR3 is TGTGCCAGCAGCTTTGGCAAGAACACTGAAGCTTTCTTT. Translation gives CASSFGKNTEAFF.